This T cell receptor (beta chain) was found in a study of blood T cell repertoires in COVID-19. In the study overall: Sites across the United States, Italy and Spain contributed samples from acute and convalescent COVID-19. In each case, the material was cDNA or gDNA derived from T cells, B-cell-depleted T cells, or PBMCs.

In the authors' methods: Reference gene primer amplification gave estimated nucleated cell counts. Data came from immunoSEQ multiplex PCR; TCRdb stores just in-frame clones and leaves some out. V, J and clone size are taken as reported in that table, and D and trimming were inferred from the DNA itself. The sample has tens of thousands of clones, about 85% seen once. This CDR3 region has 16 residues. CDR1 LGHDT and CDR2 YNNKEL come from the germline V gene (reference sequence). With V trimmed by 6 bases and J by 3 bases, 11 bases remained unmatched. This chain uses TRBV3-1 (or the pseudogene TRBV3-2) with TRBJ2-5, with 9 positions matching TRBD1. The sample consisted of peripheral blood. The source is an older man with acute or convalescent COVID-19. The CDR3 is CASRQLTGGGKETQYF. CDR3 nucleotides: TGTGCCAGCAGACAACTGACAGGGGGAGGGAAAGAGACCCAGTACTTC.